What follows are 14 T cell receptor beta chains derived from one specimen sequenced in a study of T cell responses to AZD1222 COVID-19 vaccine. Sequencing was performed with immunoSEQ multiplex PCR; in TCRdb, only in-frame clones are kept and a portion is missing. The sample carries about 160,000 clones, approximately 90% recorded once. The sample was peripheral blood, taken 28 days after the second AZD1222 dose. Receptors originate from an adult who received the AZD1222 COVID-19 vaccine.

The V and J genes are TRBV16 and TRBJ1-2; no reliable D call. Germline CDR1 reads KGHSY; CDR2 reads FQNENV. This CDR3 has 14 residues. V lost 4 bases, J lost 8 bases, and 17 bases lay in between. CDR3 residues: CASSRTEGPGGYTF. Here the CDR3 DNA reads TGTGCCAGCAGCCGAACTGAGGGCCCGGGAGGCTACACCTTC.

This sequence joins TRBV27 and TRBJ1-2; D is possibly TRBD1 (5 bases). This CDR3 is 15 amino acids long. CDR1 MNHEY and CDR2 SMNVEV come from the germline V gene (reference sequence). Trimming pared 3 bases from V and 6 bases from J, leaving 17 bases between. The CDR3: CASSFREVGVNGYTF. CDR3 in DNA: TGTGCCAGCAGTTTCAGGGAGGTCGGAGTGAATGGCTACACCTTC.

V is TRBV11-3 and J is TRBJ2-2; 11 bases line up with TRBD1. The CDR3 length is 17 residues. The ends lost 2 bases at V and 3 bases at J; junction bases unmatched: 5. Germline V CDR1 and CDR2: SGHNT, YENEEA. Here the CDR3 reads CASSLIPGQGDTGELFF. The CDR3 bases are TGTGCCAGCAGCTTAATTCCGGGACAGGGGGACACCGGGGAGCTGTTTTTT. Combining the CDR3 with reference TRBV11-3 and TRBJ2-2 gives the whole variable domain EAGVVQSPRYKIIEKKQPVAFWCNPISGHNTLYWYLQNLGQGPELLIRYENEEAVDDSQLPKDRFSAERLKGVDSTLKIQPAELGDSAVYLCASSLIPGQGDTGELFFGEGSRLTVL.

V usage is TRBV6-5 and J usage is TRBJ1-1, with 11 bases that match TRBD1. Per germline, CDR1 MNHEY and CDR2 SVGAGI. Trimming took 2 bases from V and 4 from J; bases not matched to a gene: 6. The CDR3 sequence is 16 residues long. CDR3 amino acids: CASSYGTGTGGTEAFF. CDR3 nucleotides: TGTGCCAGCAGTTACGGTACCGGGACAGGGGGCACTGAAGCTTTCTTT.

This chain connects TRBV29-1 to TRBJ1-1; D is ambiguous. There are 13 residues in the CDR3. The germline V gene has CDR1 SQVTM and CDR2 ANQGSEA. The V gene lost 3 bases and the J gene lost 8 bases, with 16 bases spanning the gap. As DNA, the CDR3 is TGCAGCGTTGATCCCCCCGGAGGTCAGGAAGCTTTCTTT. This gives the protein CSVDPPGGQEAFF.

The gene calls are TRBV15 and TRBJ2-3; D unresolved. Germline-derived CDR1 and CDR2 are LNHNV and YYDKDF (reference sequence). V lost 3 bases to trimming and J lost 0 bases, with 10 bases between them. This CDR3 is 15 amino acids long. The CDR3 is CATSSGRPSTDTQYF. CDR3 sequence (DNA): TGTGCCACCAGCAGCGGGCGACCTAGCACAGATACGCAGTATTTT.

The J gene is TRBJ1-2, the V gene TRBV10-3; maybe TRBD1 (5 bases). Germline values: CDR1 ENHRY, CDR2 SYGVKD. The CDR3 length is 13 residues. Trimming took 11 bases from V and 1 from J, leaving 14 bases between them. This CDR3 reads CASRDGLNYGYTF. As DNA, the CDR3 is TGTGCCTCCCGGGACGGGCTTAACTATGGCTACACCTTC.

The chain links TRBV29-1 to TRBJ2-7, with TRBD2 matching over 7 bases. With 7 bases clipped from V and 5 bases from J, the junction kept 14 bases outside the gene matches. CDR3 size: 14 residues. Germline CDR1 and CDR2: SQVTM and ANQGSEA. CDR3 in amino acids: CSALEGGVEDEQYF. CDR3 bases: TGCAGCGCCTTAGAGGGAGGGGTTGAGGACGAGCAGTACTTC.

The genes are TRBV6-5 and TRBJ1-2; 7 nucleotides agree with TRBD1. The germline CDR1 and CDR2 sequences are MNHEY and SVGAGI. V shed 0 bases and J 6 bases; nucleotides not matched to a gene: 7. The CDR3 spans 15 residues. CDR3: CASSYSEGGTDGYTF. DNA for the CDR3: TGTGCCAGCAGTTACTCCGAAGGGGGGACAGATGGCTACACCTTC.

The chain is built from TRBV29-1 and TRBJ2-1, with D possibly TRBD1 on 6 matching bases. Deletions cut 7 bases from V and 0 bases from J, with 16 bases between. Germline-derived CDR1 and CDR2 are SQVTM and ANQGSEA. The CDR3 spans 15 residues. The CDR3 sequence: CSAQGTESSYNEQFF. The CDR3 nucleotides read TGCAGCGCCCAGGGGACGGAGAGCTCCTACAATGAGCAGTTCTTC.

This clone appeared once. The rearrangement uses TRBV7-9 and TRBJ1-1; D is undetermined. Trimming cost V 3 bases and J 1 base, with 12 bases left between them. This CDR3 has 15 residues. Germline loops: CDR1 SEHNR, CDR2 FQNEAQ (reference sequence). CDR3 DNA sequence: TGTGCCAGCAGCTTCTCAGGTGTCGAGAACACTGAAGCTTTCTTT. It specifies CASSFSGVENTEAFF.

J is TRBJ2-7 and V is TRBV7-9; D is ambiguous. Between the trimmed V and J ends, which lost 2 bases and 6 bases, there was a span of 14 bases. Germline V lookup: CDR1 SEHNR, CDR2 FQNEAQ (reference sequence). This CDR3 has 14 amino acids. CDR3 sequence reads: CASSLTQVLAEQYF. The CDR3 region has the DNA TGTGCCAGCAGCTTAACGCAGGTATTGGCCGAGCAGTACTTC.

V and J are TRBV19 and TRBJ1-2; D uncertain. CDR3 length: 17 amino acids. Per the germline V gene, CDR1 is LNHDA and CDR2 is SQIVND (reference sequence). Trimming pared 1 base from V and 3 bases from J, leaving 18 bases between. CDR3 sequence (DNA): TGTGCCAGTAGTATAGGCAGATTGAGTCGACGTGACTATGGCTACACCTTC. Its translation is CASSIGRLSRRDYGYTF.

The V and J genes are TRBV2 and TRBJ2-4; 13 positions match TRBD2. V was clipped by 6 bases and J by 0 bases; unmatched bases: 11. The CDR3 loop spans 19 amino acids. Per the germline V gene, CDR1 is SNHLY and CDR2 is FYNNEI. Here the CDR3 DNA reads TGTGCCAGCAGCGAAACCGGACTAGCGGGGGTCCTAGCCAAAAACATTCAGTACTTC. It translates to CASSETGLAGVLAKNIQYF. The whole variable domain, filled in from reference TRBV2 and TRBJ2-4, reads EPEVTQTPSHQVTQMGQEVILRCVPISNHLYFYWYRQILGQKVEFLVSFYNNEISEKSEIFDDQFSVERPDGSNFTLKIRSTKLEDSAMYFCASSETGLAGVLAKNIQYFGAGTRLSVL.